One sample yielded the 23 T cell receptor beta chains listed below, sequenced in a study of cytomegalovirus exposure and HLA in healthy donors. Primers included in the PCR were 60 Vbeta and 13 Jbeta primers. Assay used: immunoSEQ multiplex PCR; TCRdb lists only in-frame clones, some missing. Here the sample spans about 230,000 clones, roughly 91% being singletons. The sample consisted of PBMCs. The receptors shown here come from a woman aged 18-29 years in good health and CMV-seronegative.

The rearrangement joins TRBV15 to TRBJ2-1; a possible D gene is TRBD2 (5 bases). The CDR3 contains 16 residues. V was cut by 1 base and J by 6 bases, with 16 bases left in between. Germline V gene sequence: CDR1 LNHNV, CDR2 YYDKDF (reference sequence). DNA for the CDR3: TGTGCCACCAGCAGAGTTGAGGGCCGGGCTTTCAATGAGCAGTTCTTC. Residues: CATSRVEGRAFNEQFF. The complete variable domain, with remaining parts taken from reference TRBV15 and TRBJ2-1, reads DAMVIQNPRYQVTQFGKPVTLSCSQTLNHNVMYWYQQKSSQAPKLLFHYYDKDFNNEADTPDNFQSRRPNTSFCFLDIRSPGLGDTAMYLCATSRVEGRAFNEQFFGPGTRLTVL.

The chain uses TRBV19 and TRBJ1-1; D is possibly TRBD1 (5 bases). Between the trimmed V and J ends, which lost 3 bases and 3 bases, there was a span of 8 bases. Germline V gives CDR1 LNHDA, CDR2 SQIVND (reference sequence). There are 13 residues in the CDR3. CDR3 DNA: TGTGCCAGTAGTATGTCCAGGGACACTGAAGCTTTCTTT. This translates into CASSMSRDTEAFF.

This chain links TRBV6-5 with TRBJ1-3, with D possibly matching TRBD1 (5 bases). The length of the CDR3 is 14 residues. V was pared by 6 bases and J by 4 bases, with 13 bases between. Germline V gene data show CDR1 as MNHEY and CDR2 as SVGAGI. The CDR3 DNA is TGTGCCAGCAGCTTAGCGGGGGAGGGAAACACCATATATTTT. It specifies CASSLAGEGNTIYF.

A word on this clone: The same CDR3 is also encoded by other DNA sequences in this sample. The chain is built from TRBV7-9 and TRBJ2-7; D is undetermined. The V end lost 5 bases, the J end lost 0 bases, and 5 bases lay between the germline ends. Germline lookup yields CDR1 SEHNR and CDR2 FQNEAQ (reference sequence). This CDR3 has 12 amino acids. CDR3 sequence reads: CASSPVSYEQYF. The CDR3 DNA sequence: TGTGCCAGCAGCCCTGTCTCCTACGAGCAGTACTTC.

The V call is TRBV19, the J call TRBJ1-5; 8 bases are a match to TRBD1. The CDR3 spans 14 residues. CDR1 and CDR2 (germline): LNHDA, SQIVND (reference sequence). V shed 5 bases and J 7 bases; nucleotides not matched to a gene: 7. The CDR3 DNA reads TGTGCCAGTAGTTCGGCAGGGGGCGGGCAGCCCCAGCATTTT. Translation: CASSSAGGGQPQHF.

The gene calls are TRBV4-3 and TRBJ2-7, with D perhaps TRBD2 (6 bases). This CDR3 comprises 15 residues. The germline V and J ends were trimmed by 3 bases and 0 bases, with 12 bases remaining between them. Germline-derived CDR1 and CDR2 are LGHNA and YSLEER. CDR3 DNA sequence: TGCGCCAGCAGCCACACCGGGACTGGCTCCTACGAGCAGTACTTC. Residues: CASSHTGTGSYEQYF.

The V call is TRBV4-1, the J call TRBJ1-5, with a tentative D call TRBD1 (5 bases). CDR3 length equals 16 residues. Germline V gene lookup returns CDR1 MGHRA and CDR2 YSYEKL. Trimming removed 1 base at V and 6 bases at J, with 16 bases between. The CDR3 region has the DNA TGCGCCAGCAGCCAAGTTCAAGGGGCGAGAGGTCAGCCCCAGCATTTT. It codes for CASSQVQGARGQPQHF.

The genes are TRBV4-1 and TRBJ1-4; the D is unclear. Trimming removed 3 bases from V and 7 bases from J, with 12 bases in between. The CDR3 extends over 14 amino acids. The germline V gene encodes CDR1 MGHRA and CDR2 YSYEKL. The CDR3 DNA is TGCGCCAGCAGCCAGCAGGCAGTTCCTGAAAAACTGTTTTTT. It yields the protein CASSQQAVPEKLFF.

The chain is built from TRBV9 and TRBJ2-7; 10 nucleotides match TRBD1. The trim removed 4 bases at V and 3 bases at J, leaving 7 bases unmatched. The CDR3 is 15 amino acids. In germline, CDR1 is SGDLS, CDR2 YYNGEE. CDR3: CASSPRTGGGYEQYF. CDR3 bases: TGTGCCAGCAGCCCCCGGACAGGGGGAGGCTACGAGCAGTACTTC.

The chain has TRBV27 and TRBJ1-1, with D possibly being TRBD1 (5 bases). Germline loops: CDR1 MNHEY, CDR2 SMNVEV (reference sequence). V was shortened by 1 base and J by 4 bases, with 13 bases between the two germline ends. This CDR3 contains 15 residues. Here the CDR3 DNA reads TGTGCCAGCAGTTTATTCGGGGGAATAGGCACTGAAGCTTTCTTT. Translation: CASSLFGGIGTEAFF.

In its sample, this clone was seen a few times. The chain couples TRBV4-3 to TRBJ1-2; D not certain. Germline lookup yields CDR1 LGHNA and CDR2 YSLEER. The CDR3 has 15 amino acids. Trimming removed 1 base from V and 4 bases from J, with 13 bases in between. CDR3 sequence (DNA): TGCGCCAGCAGCCAAGTGGAGGGCAGGCCCTATGGCTACACCTTC. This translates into CASSQVEGRPYGYTF.

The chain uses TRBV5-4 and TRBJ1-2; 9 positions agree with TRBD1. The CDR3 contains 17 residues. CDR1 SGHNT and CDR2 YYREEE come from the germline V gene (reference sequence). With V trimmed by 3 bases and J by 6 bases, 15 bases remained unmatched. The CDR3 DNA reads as TGTGCCAGCAGCTCGTTGTTTGAACAGGGGGCGTTCCATGGCTACACCTTC. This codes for CASSSLFEQGAFHGYTF. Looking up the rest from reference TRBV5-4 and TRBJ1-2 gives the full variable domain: ETGVTQSPTHLIKTRGQQVTLRCSSQSGHNTVSWYQQALGQGPQFIFQYYREEENGRGNFPPRFSGLQFPNYSSELNVNALELDDSALYLCASSSLFEQGAFHGYTFGSGTRLTVV.

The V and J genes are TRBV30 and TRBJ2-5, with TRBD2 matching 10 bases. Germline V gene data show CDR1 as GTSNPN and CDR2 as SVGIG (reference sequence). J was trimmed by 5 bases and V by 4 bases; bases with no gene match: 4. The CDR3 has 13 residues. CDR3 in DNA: TGTGCCTGGACTAGCGGGGGTTTGGAGACCCAGTACTTC. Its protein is CAWTSGGLETQYF.

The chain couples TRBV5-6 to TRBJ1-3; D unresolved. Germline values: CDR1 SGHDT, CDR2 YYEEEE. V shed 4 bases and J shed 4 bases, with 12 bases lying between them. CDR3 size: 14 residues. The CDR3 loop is CASSPRVQGNTIYF. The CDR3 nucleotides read TGTGCCAGCAGCCCTCGGGTTCAGGGAAACACCATATATTTT.

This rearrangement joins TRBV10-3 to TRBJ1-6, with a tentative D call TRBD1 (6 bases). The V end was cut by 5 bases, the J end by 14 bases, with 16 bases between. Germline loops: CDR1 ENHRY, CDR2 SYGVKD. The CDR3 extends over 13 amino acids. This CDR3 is CAISNRDSEALHF. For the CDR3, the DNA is TGTGCCATCAGTAACAGGGATAGTGAAGCCCTCCACTTT.

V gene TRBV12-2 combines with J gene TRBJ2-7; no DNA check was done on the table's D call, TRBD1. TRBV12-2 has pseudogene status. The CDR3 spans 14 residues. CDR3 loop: CASRLAGQGYEQYF. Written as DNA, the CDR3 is TGTGCAAGTCGCTTAGCTGGACAGGGCTACGAGCAGTACTTC.

Here the CDR3 DNA reads TGTGCCAGCAGCAAAGCAGGCGGGGGAATGTCCTACGAGCAGTACTTC. Its translation is CASSKAGGGMSYEQYF. This rearrangement joins TRBV7-9 to TRBJ2-7; TRBD2 aligns across 7 bases. Germline V gene lookup returns CDR1 SEHNR and CDR2 FQNEAQ (reference sequence). V trimming: 5 bases; J trimming: 1 base; junction bases outside the gene matches: 11. The CDR3 runs to 16 residues.

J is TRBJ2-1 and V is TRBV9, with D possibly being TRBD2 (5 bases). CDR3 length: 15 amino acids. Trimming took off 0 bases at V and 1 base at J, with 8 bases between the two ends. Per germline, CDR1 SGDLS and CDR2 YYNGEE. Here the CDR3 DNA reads TGTGCCAGCAGCGTAGCGGGAACTTCCTACAATGAGCAGTTCTTC. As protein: CASSVAGTSYNEQFF. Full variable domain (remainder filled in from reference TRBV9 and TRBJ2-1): DSGVTQTPKHLITATGQRVTLRCSPRSGDLSVYWYQQSLDQGLQFLIQYYNGEERAKGNILERFSAQQFPDLHSELNLSSLELGDSALYFCASSVAGTSYNEQFFGPGTRLTVL.

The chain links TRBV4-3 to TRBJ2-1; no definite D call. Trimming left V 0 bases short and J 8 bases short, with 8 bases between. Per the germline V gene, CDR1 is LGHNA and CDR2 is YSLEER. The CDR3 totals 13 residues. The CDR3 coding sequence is TGCGCCAGCAGCCAAGATATTTTGTATGAGCAGTTCTTC. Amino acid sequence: CASSQDILYEQFF.

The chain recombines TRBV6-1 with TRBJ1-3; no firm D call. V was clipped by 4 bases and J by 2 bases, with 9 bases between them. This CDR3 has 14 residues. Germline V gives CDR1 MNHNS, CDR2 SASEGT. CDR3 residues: CASSVREAGNTIYF. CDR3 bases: TGTGCCAGCAGTGTTAGGGAGGCTGGAAACACCATATATTTT.

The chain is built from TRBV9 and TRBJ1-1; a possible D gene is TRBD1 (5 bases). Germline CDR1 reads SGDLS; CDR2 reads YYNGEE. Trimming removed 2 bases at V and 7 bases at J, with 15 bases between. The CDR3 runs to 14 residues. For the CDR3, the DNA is TGTGCCAGCAGCGTCCAGGGCCGCCTCGGTGAAGCTTTCTTT. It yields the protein CASSVQGRLGEAFF.

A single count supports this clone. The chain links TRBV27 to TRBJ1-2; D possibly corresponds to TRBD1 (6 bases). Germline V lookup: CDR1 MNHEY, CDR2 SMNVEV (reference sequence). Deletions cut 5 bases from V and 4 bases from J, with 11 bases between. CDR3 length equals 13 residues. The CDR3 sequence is CASSLGQSYGYTF. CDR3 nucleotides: TGTGCCAGCAGTCTCGGACAGTCCTATGGCTACACCTTC.

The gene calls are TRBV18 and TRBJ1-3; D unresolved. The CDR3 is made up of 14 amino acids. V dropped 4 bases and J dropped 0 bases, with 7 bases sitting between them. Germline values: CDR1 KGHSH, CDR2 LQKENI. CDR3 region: CASSQGVSGNTIYF. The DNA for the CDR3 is TGTGCCAGCTCACAGGGAGTCTCTGGAAACACCATATATTTT.